This T cell receptor (beta chain) was documented in a study of cytomegalovirus exposure and HLA in healthy donors. V gave up 3 bases and J gave up 5 bases; unmatched junction bases: 4. This CDR3 is 14 amino acids long. Germline assignment: CDR1 MGHRA and CDR2 YSYEKL. Primers: 60 Vbeta forward and 13 Jbeta reverse. Here immunoSEQ multiplex PCR was the method, and the copy in TCRdb shows in-frame clones only, minus some. The sample comprises 80,000 or so clones, 70% to 80% of which are singletons, and under 3.5% rests with the top ten. The source material was PBMCs. This TCR came from a man aged 45 to 65 in good health and CMV-seropositive. The gene calls are TRBV4-1 and TRBJ1-2; TRBD1 agrees at 9 bases. CDR3 loop: CASSQAGTGYGYTF. The DNA for the CDR3 is TGCGCCAGCAGCCAGGCCGGGACAGGGTATGGCTACACCTTC.